The clone carrying this T cell receptor (beta chain) was seen ten or more times. The antigen is not known. Amplified TCR beta CDR3 regions came from RNA transcripts. The HTBI primer set was used in a first-round RT-PCR of the TCR CDR3. TCRdb reanalysed the multiplex PCR reads using MiXCR and keeps one entry per CDR3 protein. The table includes roughly 290,000 distinct CDR3 sequences, roughly 15% detected once. Orbital computed tomography, thyroid ultrasound, serum thyroxine and TRAb, and clinical symptoms together informed the diagnoses. The source of the PBMCs was 8 to 10 ml of fresh peripheral blood. These data are taken from a study of T cells in Graves' hyperthyroidism and ophthalmopathy. General study findings and limits: Blood also held most thyroid clonotypes expanded beyond 0.001.

This sequence was found in a woman aged 25-40 years with Graves' hyperthyroidism that later progressed to Graves' ophthalmopathy. The sequencing sample was made of blood.

The CDR3 spells CSVGHNEQFF. The CDR3 bases are TGCAGCGTTGGTCACAATGAGCAGTTCTTC. The chain links TRBV29-1 to TRBJ2-1; D not certain. There are 10 residues in the CDR3. Germline CDR1 and CDR2: SQVTM and ANQGSEA. Between the trimmed V and J ends, which lost 4 bases and 5 bases, there was a span of 3 bases.